This TCR beta chain was identified during a study of Graves' ophthalmopathy and Graves' hyperthyroidism. This clonotype was counted many times. The junction shows a germline mismatch at one end, possibly a read error. Beta-chain TCR CDR3 regions were amplified from RNA transcripts. First-round RT-PCR used HTBI primers; second-round multiplex PCR followed. TCRdb re-called the multiplex PCR reads through MiXCR, storing one row per CDR3 protein. The top ten clones hold 44% of a sample with about 740,000 distinct CDR3 sequences, roughly 41% of them seen once. This clonotype was obtained from an adult man with Graves' ophthalmopathy. Sequenced: peripheral blood.

The CDR3 DNA reads TGTGCCAGCAGTGAAAGGACCGATGGGGGCTACACCTTC. This sequence encodes CASSERTDGGYTF. The V and J genes are TRBV10-3 and TRBJ1-2; D not certain. This CDR3 has 13 amino acids. Germline values: CDR1 ENHRY, CDR2 SYGVKD.